The 30 T cell receptor beta chains listed next were all sequenced from one sample in a study of blood T cells in healthy people across ages (dated by TCRdb to the mid-2010s). Libraries were built with 5' RACE. TCRdb records Illumina HiSeq 2500 as the sequencer. A second PCR of about 6 to 11 cycles was run with a J-beta primer mix and a sample-barcoded 5' primer. The public reads were reprocessed in TCRdb via fastp at Q25 and MiXCR, keeping in-frame beta chains. Rows merge per CDR3 protein into single entries with the most common DNA and genes. The sample yields about 1.8 million distinct CDR3 sequences; about 49% were counted once. Clones ranked in the top ten supply roughly 2.1% of the sample. The specimen was blood. The source is a middle-aged woman in good health.

In the case of this clonotype: The junction departs from germline at one end; a sequencing error may be responsible. The V call is TRBV6-5, the J call TRBJ2-3, with 8 bases fitting TRBD1. The CDR3 contains 13 residues. From germline, CDR1 is MNHEY and CDR2 SVGAGI. The CDR3 sequence is CASSRDRRDTRYF. The CDR3 region has the DNA TGTGCCAGCAGCAGGGACAGGAGGGATACGCGGTATTTT.

This clonotype was seen more than once but under ten times. CDR3 in DNA: TGCAGCGTTGAACAAACCGACAGGGCTCAGTTCTTC. Translation: CSVEQTDRAQFF. The chain has TRBV29-1 and TRBJ2-1, with 7 bases matching TRBD1. Germline V gene lookup returns CDR1 SQVTM and CDR2 ANQGSEA. The CDR3 is made up of 12 amino acids. Trimming removed 2 bases from V and 13 bases from J; junction bases left unmatched: 8.

The J gene is TRBJ1-2, the V gene TRBV3-1; 9 bases line up with TRBD1. CDR1 is LGHDT and CDR2 is YNNKEL in the germline V gene (reference sequence). V lost 4 bases to trimming and J lost 8 bases; unmatched junction nucleotides: 8. The CDR3 has 14 residues. For the CDR3, the DNA is TGTGCCAGCAGCCCCCGACAGGGGGTAGAGGGCTACACCTTC. As protein: CASSPRQGVEGYTF. Filled out from reference TRBV3-1 and TRBJ1-2, the complete variable domain reads DTAVSQTPKYLVTQMGNDKSIKCEQNLGHDTMYWYKQDSKKFLKIMFSYNNKELIINETVPNRFSPKSPDKAHLNLHINSLELGDSAVYFCASSPRQGVEGYTFGSGTRLTVV.

This clonotype was observed a handful of times. This rearrangement joins TRBV6-1 to TRBJ2-3, with a tentative D call TRBD1 (6 bases). Trimming pared 8 bases from V and 2 bases from J, leaving 11 bases between. CDR1 MNHNS and CDR2 SASEGT come from the germline V gene. This CDR3 comprises 13 residues. The CDR3: CASHRDPTDTQYF. In nucleotides, the CDR3 is TGTGCCAGCCACAGGGACCCCACAGATACGCAGTATTTT.

V is TRBV7-9 and J is TRBJ2-7; D is perhaps TRBD1 or TRBD2 (5 bases each). V was cut by 9 bases and J by 2 bases, with 17 bases left in between. The CDR3 is 14 amino acids. CDR1 is SEHNR, CDR2 FQNEAQ, per germline (reference sequence). CDR3 sequence: CASSPRDGPYEQYF. For the CDR3, the DNA is TGTGCCAGTTCGCCCCGGGACGGCCCCTACGAGCAGTACTTC.

The rearrangement uses TRBV3-1 and TRBJ2-5, with 7 bases lining up with TRBD2. CDR1 is LGHDT and CDR2 is YNNKEL in the germline V gene (reference sequence). This CDR3 is 12 amino acids long. With 8 bases clipped from V and 5 bases from J, the junction kept 5 bases outside the gene matches. CDR3 sequence: CASERGSETQYF. CDR3 in DNA: TGTGCCAGCGAGCGGGGATCGGAGACCCAGTACTTC.

The chain couples TRBV28 to TRBJ1-5; D unclear. The CDR3 loop spans 15 amino acids. V lost 2 bases and J 2 bases, leaving 10 bases between the germline ends. CDR1 MDHEN and CDR2 SYDVKM come from the germline V gene. Written as DNA, the CDR3 is TGTGCCAGCAGTTTAGGTAGACCGGGCAATCAGCCCCAGCATTTT. Its protein product is CASSLGRPGNQPQHF.

This clonotype came up many times. The chain employs TRBV6-1 and TRBJ2-1, with TRBD1 identical over 10 bases. Trimming took 3 bases from V and 1 from J; bases not matched to a gene: 0. Germline CDR1 and CDR2: MNHNS and SASEGT. This CDR3 is 15 amino acids long. CDR3 amino acids: CASSEGQGSYNEQFF. As DNA, the CDR3 is TGTGCCAGCAGTGAGGGACAGGGGTCCTACAATGAGCAGTTCTTC.

The sample holds a few counts of this clonotype. This sequence joins TRBV6-1 and TRBJ2-5, with D possibly TRBD1 on 6 matching bases. The CDR3 length is 15 residues. Germline V gene lookup returns CDR1 MNHNS and CDR2 SASEGT. V was shortened by 6 bases and J by 5 bases, with 19 bases between the two germline ends. The CDR3 loop reads CASRDHRDERETQYF. The DNA for the CDR3 is TGTGCCAGCAGGGACCACAGGGACGAGCGGGAGACCCAGTACTTC.

This CDR3 is CASSLFQGAPNYGYTF. In DNA, the CDR3 is TGTGCCAGCAGTTTATTCCAGGGGGCGCCTAACTATGGCTACACCTTC. The gene calls are TRBV28 and TRBJ1-2, with TRBD1 matching over 8 bases. V lost 1 base and J lost 0; bases outside the gene matches: 4. This CDR3 comprises 16 residues. CDR1 and CDR2 (germline): MDHEN, SYDVKM.

This rearrangement joins TRBV27 to TRBJ2-3; D may match TRBD1 or TRBD2 (6 bases each). Germline values: CDR1 MNHEY, CDR2 SMNVEV (reference sequence). V lost 6 bases and J 2 bases, leaving 24 bases between the germline ends. The CDR3 runs 18 residues. In DNA, the CDR3 is TGTGCCAGCAGCAGCCGACAGCGAGGGGGGACGCCCACAGATACGCAGTATTTT. Translating gives CASSSRQRGGTPTDTQYF.

In this sample, this clonotype turned up a few times. CDR3 loop: CASSFIRTGISGNEKLFF. Written as DNA, the CDR3 is TGTGCCAGCAGTTTTATTAGGACAGGGATTTCGGGTAATGAAAAACTGTTTTTT. The chain is built from TRBV28 and TRBJ1-4, with TRBD1 matching 8 bases. V lost 3 bases to trimming and J lost 4 bases; unmatched junction nucleotides: 13. This CDR3 contains 18 residues. Germline CDR1 MDHEN, CDR2 SYDVKM.

This clonotype was counted a few times. The CDR3 sequence: CASSDPLLVGYNTDTQYF. The CDR3 DNA is TGTGCCAGCAGCGACCCCCTTCTTGTCGGGTATAACACAGATACGCAGTATTTT. V usage is TRBV7-9 and J usage is TRBJ2-3, with D unresolved. Germline V lookup: CDR1 SEHNR, CDR2 FQNEAQ (reference sequence). The CDR3 is made up of 18 amino acids. V was cut by 5 bases and J by 2 bases, with 23 bases left in between. Based on the CDR3 plus reference TRBV7-9 and TRBJ2-3, the full variable domain is DTGVSQNPRHKITKRGQNVTFRCDPISEHNRLYWYRQTLGQGPEFLTYFQNEAQLEKSRLLSDRFSAERPKGSFSTLEIQRTEQGDSAMYLCASSDPLLVGYNTDTQYFGPGTRLTVL.

The rearrangement links TRBV15 to TRBJ2-7; D uncertain. Matching the DNA end better, TRBJ2-5 makes the J call doubtful. The germline CDR1 and CDR2 sequences are LNHNV and YYDKDF (reference sequence). The CDR3 is 15 amino acids. The CDR3 region is CATSRDIPLQETQYF. CDR3 DNA sequence: TGTGCCACCAGCAGAGATATACCCTTACAAGAGACCCAGTACTTC.

The chain carries TRBV6-5 and TRBJ1-1; TRBD1 is a possible D gene (5 bases). Per germline, CDR1 MNHEY and CDR2 SVGAGI. This CDR3 has 14 amino acids. Between the trimmed V and J ends, which lost 2 bases and 0 bases, there was a span of 7 bases. DNA of the CDR3: TGTGCCAGCAGTTACCTCAGGGTGAACACTGAAGCTTTCTTT. Protein: CASSYLRVNTEAFF.

The DNA of the CDR3 is TGTGCCAGCAGCCAAGATCTCGGCAGGGGGGGATATACGCAGTATTTT. It encodes CASSQDLGRGGYTQYF. The chain uses TRBV14 and TRBJ2-3; D is perhaps TRBD1 or TRBD2 (7 bases each). V lost 0 bases and J lost 7, with 17 bases in between. The CDR3 spans 16 residues. Germline V gene data show CDR1 as SGHDN and CDR2 as FVKESK.

This clonotype turned up a few times. V and J are TRBV4-3 and TRBJ2-4; 7 bases align to TRBD1. The J call may be in error: the DNA end matches TRBJ2-7 better. Germline V gene data show CDR1 as LGHNA and CDR2 as YSLEER. The CDR3 runs to 15 residues. As DNA, the CDR3 is TGCGCCAGCAGCCAAGAATGGAGCAGGGGGAGCGAGCAGTACTTC. Translating it yields CASSQEWSRGSEQYF.

V gene TRBV29-1 combines with J gene TRBJ1-2; D gene uncertain. The V end was cut by 7 bases, the J end by 6 bases, with 21 bases between. CDR1 is SQVTM, CDR2 ANQGSEA, per germline. This CDR3 contains 14 residues. Here the CDR3 DNA reads TGCAGCGCCGACGGATTTACGGTAGTGGATGGCTACACCTTC. It specifies CSADGFTVVDGYTF.

This chain links TRBV27 with TRBJ1-5, with a tentative D call TRBD1 (6 bases). The CDR3 spans 16 residues. Trimming removed 9 bases from V and 4 bases from J, with 22 bases in between. Per the germline V gene, CDR1 is MNHEY and CDR2 is SMNVEV (reference sequence). CDR3: CASHPTDRLPNQPQHF. CDR3 nucleotides: TGTGCCAGTCACCCAACGGACAGACTTCCTAATCAGCCCCAGCATTTT.

V is TRBV6-2 or TRBV6-3 and J is TRBJ1-5; possibly TRBD1 for D (5 bases). This CDR3 comprises 16 residues. Germline CDR1 MNHEY, CDR2 SVGEGT. Trimming stripped 7 bases from V and 0 bases from J, with 16 bases between. The DNA of the CDR3 is TGTGCCAGCACCACGGACCGGGGGTATAGCAATCAGCCCCAGCATTTT. This encodes CASTTDRGYSNQPQHF.

This clonotype came up once. V gene TRBV20-1 combines with J gene TRBJ1-2, with a weak D call TRBD1 (6 bases). The CDR3 sequence is 13 residues long. V lost 3 bases to trimming and J lost 4 bases, with 12 bases between them. Germline V gene lookup returns CDR1 DFQATT and CDR2 SNEGSKA (reference sequence). The CDR3 DNA reads TGCAGTGCTAGTGGGTTAGGGGGCTATGGCTACACCTTC. This translates into CSASGLGGYGYTF.

The chain uses TRBV7-6 and TRBJ2-5; 8 bases align to TRBD1. Germline-derived CDR1 and CDR2 are SGHVS and FNYEAQ. The CDR3 contains 16 residues. With V trimmed by 3 bases and J by 5 bases, 11 bases remained unmatched. The CDR3 loop is CASSLGQGQDGETQYF. DNA for the CDR3: TGTGCCAGCAGCTTGGGCCAGGGACAGGACGGGGAGACCCAGTACTTC.

The rearrangement uses TRBV2 and TRBJ2-1, with D uncertain. CDR1 and CDR2 from the germline V gene are SNHLY and FYNNEI. CDR3 size: 13 residues. V dropped 6 bases and J dropped 6 bases, with 12 bases sitting between them. This chain's CDR3 is CASSRQEANEQFF. CDR3 bases: TGTGCCAGCAGCCGACAAGAAGCCAATGAGCAGTTCTTC.

This clonotype came up once. The chain joins TRBV24-1 to TRBJ2-3; D is uncertain. This CDR3 spans 15 amino acids. CDR1 is KGHDR, CDR2 SFDVKD, per germline. Between the trimmed V and J ends, which lost 0 bases and 5 bases, there was a span of 11 bases. For the CDR3, the DNA is TGTGCCACCAGTGATTTGCGATCGGTCGGAGATACGCAGTATTTT. Protein product: CATSDLRSVGDTQYF.

J is TRBJ2-5 and V is TRBV20-1, with TRBD1 as a possible D gene (7 bases). The CDR3 is made up of 16 amino acids. V shed 6 bases and J shed 2 bases, with 22 bases lying between them. Germline loops: CDR1 DFQATT, CDR2 SNEGSKA (reference sequence). CDR3 amino acids: CSAPPVQGGNQETQYF. CDR3 coding DNA: TGCAGTGCCCCACCCGTCCAGGGGGGAAATCAAGAGACCCAGTACTTC.

Only a few counts were recorded for this clonotype. This chain connects TRBV6-5 to TRBJ2-1; 10 positions match TRBD2. The V gene's germline CDR1 is MNHEY and CDR2 SVGAGI. The ends lost 3 bases at V and 4 bases at J; junction bases unmatched: 9. The CDR3 consists of 17 residues. CDR3 bases: TGTGCCAGCAGTTATTCGATAGCGGGGGGCCTGTACAATGAGCAGTTCTTC. It specifies CASSYSIAGGLYNEQFF.

The gene calls are TRBV2 and TRBJ2-5, with D perhaps assigned TRBD1 or TRBD2 (5 bases each). The J call may be mistaken, given a closer DNA end match to TRBJ2-7. This CDR3 has 15 amino acids. In germline, CDR1 is SNHLY, CDR2 FYNNEI. The CDR3 loop is CASTLLEWGSYEQYF. In DNA, the CDR3 is TGTGCCAGCACCTTACTAGAGTGGGGGTCCTACGAGCAGTACTTC.

This chain joins TRBV25-1 and TRBJ1-4; D remains unclear. Germline V gives CDR1 MGHDK, CDR2 SYGVNS. V was trimmed by 5 bases and J by 8 bases, leaving 15 bases between them. The CDR3 runs to 14 residues. The CDR3, as DNA: TGTGCCAGCAGTACGGGTTTCAGAGGCGAAAAACTGTTTTTT. Its protein product is CASSTGFRGEKLFF. Filled out from reference TRBV25-1 and TRBJ1-4, the complete variable domain reads EADIYQTPRYLVIGTGKKITLECSQTMGHDKMYWYQQDPGMELHLIHYSYGVNSTEKGDLSSESTVSRIRTEHFPLTLESARPSHTSQYLCASSTGFRGEKLFFGSGTQLSVL.

The chain joins TRBV9 to TRBJ2-5; D gene uncertain. The tail of the sequence fits TRBJ2-7 better, so the J call may be wrong. This CDR3 region has 11 residues. From germline, CDR1 is SGDLS and CDR2 YYNGEE. As DNA, the CDR3 is TGTGCCAGCGGCCTTTTAGACGAGCAGTACTTC. This gives the protein CASGLLDEQYF.

This clonotype showed up just a few times. For the CDR3, the DNA is TGCGCCAGCAGCTCAGACACGACAGGGTATCGTGAGCAGTTCTTC. Amino acids: CASSSDTTGYREQFF. The V gene is TRBV5-1, the J gene TRBJ2-1, with TRBD1 matching over 7 bases. The CDR3 length is 15 residues. The junction had 12 bases not matched to a gene; V was cut back by 3 bases and J by 9 bases. Germline values: CDR1 SGHRS, CDR2 YFSETQ.